Each of the 19 T cell receptor beta chains below was sequenced from the same sample in a study of monozygotic twins with inflammatory bowel disease. After re-calling the 5' RACE reads, TCRdb lists one entry per CDR3 protein, DNA absent. In total, the table holds about 330,000 distinct CDR3 sequences. The specimen was blood. These receptor sequences come from a human donor with ulcerative colitis or Crohn's disease, or a healthy co-twin of an affected twin (not recorded which).

This chain uses TRBV28 with TRBJ1-1; without DNA, the TCRdb call of TRBD1 cannot be checked. The CDR3 consists of 13 residues. Germline V gene lookup returns CDR1 MDHEN and CDR2 SYDVKM. The CDR3: CASSWSGVIEAFF. The full variable domain, with the rest looked up from reference TRBV28 and TRBJ1-1, is DVKVTQSSRYLVKRTGEKVFLECVQDMDHENMFWYRQDPGLGLRLIYFSYDVKMKEKGDIPEGYSVSREKKERFSLILESASTNQTSMYLCASSWSGVIEAFFGQGTRLTVV.

CDR3: CASRTGASGNTIYF. This rearrangement joins TRBV12-3 or TRBV12-4 to TRBJ1-3; lacking DNA, the TRBD1 call made by TCRdb goes unchecked. The CDR3 sequence is 14 residues long.

The chain couples TRBV28 to TRBJ2-5; checking the TCRdb D call of TRBD2 is not possible without DNA. From germline, CDR1 is MDHEN and CDR2 SYDVKM. The CDR3 consists of 15 residues. The CDR3 spells CASSLGTSRTETQYF.

The chain links TRBV28 to TRBJ2-7; TCRdb names TRBD1, which stays unverified in the absence of DNA. This CDR3 is 13 amino acids long. Germline V gives CDR1 MDHEN, CDR2 SYDVKM. CDR3 sequence: CASTPPRTYEQYF.

The chain has TRBV7-8 and TRBJ1-5. CDR1 is SGHVS, CDR2 FQNEAQ, per germline. There are 13 residues in the CDR3. CDR3 in amino acids: CASSLEGWQPQHF.

V is TRBV3-1 and J is TRBJ2-6; the D call of TRBD1 rests on TCRdb alone, since no DNA is present to check it. The CDR3 is made up of 16 amino acids. Germline V gene data show CDR1 as LGHDT and CDR2 as YNNKEL (reference sequence). Here the CDR3 reads CASSPSPSPGANVLTF.

The CDR3 is CASSLSSSLLNTEAFF. The V call is TRBV7-2, the J call TRBJ1-1. Germline lookup yields CDR1 SGHTA and CDR2 FQGNSA. The CDR3 covers 16 residues.

The chain joins TRBV12-3 or TRBV12-4 to TRBJ2-7; TCRdb returns TRBD2, unconfirmable since there is no DNA. The CDR3 length is 15 residues. The CDR3 protein is CASSLSGRAVYEQYF.

The chain combines TRBV5-1 with TRBJ2-1; TCRdb calls TRBD1, which cannot be checked without DNA. This CDR3 has 16 residues. In germline, CDR1 is SGHRS, CDR2 YFSETQ. The CDR3 reads CASSFPEGVGYNEQFF. Supplemented by reference TRBV5-1 and TRBJ2-1, the full variable domain reads KAGVTQTPRYLIKTRGQQVTLSCSPISGHRSVSWYQQTPGQGLQFLFEYFSETQRNKGNFPGRFSGRQFSNSRSEMNVSTLELGDSALYLCASSFPEGVGYNEQFFGPGTRLTVL.

V and J are TRBV5-1 and TRBJ2-2. The CDR3 runs to 16 residues. The germline V gene encodes CDR1 SGHRS and CDR2 YFSETQ. CDR3 protein: CASSLLLAGNTGELFF.

This chain connects TRBV14 to TRBJ2-5. The CDR3 is made up of 14 amino acids. Looked up from germline, CDR1 is SGHDN and CDR2 is FVKESK. CDR3 sequence reads: CASSPLGREETQYF.

The V call is TRBV10-3, the J call TRBJ2-3; with no DNA, the TCRdb D assignment of TRBD1 cannot be verified. Germline assignment: CDR1 ENHRY and CDR2 SYGVKD. CDR3 size: 13 residues. CDR3 residues: CALGAHETDTQYF.

The rearrangement joins TRBV5-1 to TRBJ1-1; without DNA, the TCRdb call of TRBD1 cannot be checked. Germline lookup yields CDR1 SGHRS and CDR2 YFSETQ. The CDR3 totals 14 residues. The CDR3 spells CASSNPGGRTEAFF. Full variable domain (rest looked up from reference TRBV5-1 and TRBJ1-1): KAGVTQTPRYLIKTRGQQVTLSCSPISGHRSVSWYQQTPGQGLQFLFEYFSETQRNKGNFPGRFSGRQFSNSRSEMNVSTLELGDSALYLCASSNPGGRTEAFFGQGTRLTVV.

The J gene is TRBJ1-5, the V gene TRBV5-4. This CDR3 is 15 amino acids long. Germline V lookup: CDR1 SGHNT, CDR2 YYREEE (reference sequence). The CDR3 sequence: CASSPTLGSNQPQHF.

The CDR3 loop reads CASRNPGQGVAGELFF. The rearrangement joins TRBV3-1 to TRBJ2-2; TCRdb returns TRBD1, unconfirmable since there is no DNA. The CDR3 is 16 amino acids. Germline V gene data show CDR1 as LGHDT and CDR2 as YNNKEL (reference sequence).

This sequence joins TRBV6-1 and TRBJ2-3; the TRBD2 assignment by TCRdb is unverifiable without DNA. The length of the CDR3 is 17 residues. Germline loops: CDR1 MNHNS, CDR2 SASEGT. The chain's CDR3 is CASRTGTTTKSTDTQYF.

The chain is built from TRBV6-1 and TRBJ2-2; TCRdb lists TRBD1, though no DNA is available to test this call. Per germline, CDR1 MNHNS and CDR2 SASEGT. This CDR3 has 15 amino acids. The CDR3 sequence: CASSLRQGGTGELFF.

The chain joins TRBV30 to TRBJ2-3; no DNA is available, so the TRBD2 call from TCRdb remains unchecked. Germline lookup yields CDR1 GTSNPN and CDR2 SVGIG (reference sequence). CDR3 size: 12 residues. The CDR3 sequence is CAWNSGGLAQYF.

V and J are TRBV29-1 and TRBJ2-4; TCRdb calls TRBD2, which cannot be checked without DNA. Germline V lookup: CDR1 SQVTM, CDR2 ANQGSEA. The CDR3 sequence is 16 residues long. This CDR3 is CSALAGGPIPINIQYF. Supplemented by reference TRBV29-1 and TRBJ2-4, the full variable domain reads SAVISQKPSRDICQRGTSLTIQCQVDSQVTMMFWYRQQPGQSLTLIATANQGSEATYESGFVIDKFPISRPNLTFSTLTVSNMSPEDSSIYLCSALAGGPIPINIQYFGAGTRLSVL.